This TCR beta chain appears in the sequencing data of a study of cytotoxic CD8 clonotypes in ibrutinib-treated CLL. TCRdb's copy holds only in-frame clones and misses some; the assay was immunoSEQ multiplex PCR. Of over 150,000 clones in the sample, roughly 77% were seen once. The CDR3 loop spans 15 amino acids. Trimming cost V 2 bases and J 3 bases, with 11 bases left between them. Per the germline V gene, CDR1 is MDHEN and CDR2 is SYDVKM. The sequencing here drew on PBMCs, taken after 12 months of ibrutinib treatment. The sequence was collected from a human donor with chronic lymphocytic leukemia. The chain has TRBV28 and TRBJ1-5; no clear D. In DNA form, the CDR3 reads TGTGCCAGCAGTTTAGTGGTCAGCTACAATCAGCCCCAGCATTTT. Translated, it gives CASSLVVSYNQPQHF.